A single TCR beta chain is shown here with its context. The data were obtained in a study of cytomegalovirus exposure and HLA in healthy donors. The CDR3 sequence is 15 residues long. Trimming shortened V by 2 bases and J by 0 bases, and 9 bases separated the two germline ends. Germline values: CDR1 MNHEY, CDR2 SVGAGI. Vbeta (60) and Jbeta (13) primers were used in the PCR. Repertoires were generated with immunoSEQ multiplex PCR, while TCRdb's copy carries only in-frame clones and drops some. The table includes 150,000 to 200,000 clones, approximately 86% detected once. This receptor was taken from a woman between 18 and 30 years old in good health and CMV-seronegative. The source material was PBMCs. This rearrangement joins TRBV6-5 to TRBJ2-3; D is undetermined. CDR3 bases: TGTGCCAGCAGTTACGGTGCCTATAGCACAGATACGCAGTATTTT. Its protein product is CASSYGAYSTDTQYF.